This record concerns one T cell receptor (beta chain) sequence. Here immunoSEQ multiplex PCR was the method, and the copy in TCRdb shows in-frame clones only, minus some. The repertoire holds about 46,000 clones, 65% to 80% seen once, with approximately 12% in the top ten. This sample stems from a study of PD-1 blockade in classical Hodgkin lymphoma. Study as a whole: It was nivolumab at 3 mg/kg, given intravenously every 2 weeks, that patients received.

The time point is: cycle 4 day 1 (C4D1), after six to seven weeks of nivolumab. Every patient was affected by relapse after autologous stem cell transplantation, while exposure to brentuximab vedotin was not uniform. Complete response, partial response or progressive disease constituted the best responses recorded. Trimming took 2 bases from V and 8 from J, leaving 13 bases between them. Germline-derived CDR1 and CDR2 are SGHTA and FQGTGA. This CDR3 spans 14 amino acids. The source is a human donor with classical Hodgkin lymphoma. V is TRBV7-3 and J is TRBJ2-1, with D possibly matching TRBD2 (6 bases). The specimen was peripheral blood mononuclear cells (PBMCs), collected before the fourth cycle of nivolumab. The CDR3: CASSLGGFVHEQFF. The CDR3 DNA sequence: TGTGCCAGCAGCTTAGGGGGGTTTGTCCATGAGCAGTTCTTC.